What follows are 16 T cell receptor beta chains derived from one specimen sequenced in a study of cytomegalovirus exposure and HLA in healthy donors. PCR employed 60 Vbeta and 13 Jbeta primers. This table comes from immunoSEQ multiplex PCR, and its TCRdb copy is limited to in-frame clones, with some not included. Among about 36,000 clones listed, about half were seen once. Sequencing input: PBMCs. The receptors were sampled from a woman aged 40 to 50 in good health and CMV-seropositive.

This clone appeared a few times. The chain links TRBV25-1 to TRBJ1-1; D not resolved. Germline V gives CDR1 MGHDK, CDR2 SYGVNS. CDR3 length equals 11 residues. The V end lost 8 bases, the J end lost 7 bases, and 11 bases lay between the germline ends. DNA of the CDR3: TGTGCCAGCTCCCAGCGGGATGAAGCTTTCTTT. This sequence encodes CASSQRDEAFF. Full variable domain (outside the CDR3, taken from reference TRBV25-1 and TRBJ1-1): EADIYQTPRYLVIGTGKKITLECSQTMGHDKMYWYQQDPGMELHLIHYSYGVNSTEKGDLSSESTVSRIRTEHFPLTLESARPSHTSQYLCASSQRDEAFFGQGTRLTVV.

The rearrangement links TRBV7-9 to TRBJ1-2; no definite D call. The ends were cut back, 6 bases at V and 5 bases at J, with 13 bases in the middle. CDR1 is SEHNR and CDR2 is FQNEAQ in the germline V gene (reference sequence). CDR3 length: 13 amino acids. This CDR3 reads CASRVLPRYGYTF. CDR3 sequence (DNA): TGTGCCAGCAGGGTGCTTCCGAGATATGGCTACACCTTC.

The CDR3, as DNA: TGTGCCAGCAGCAAGAATTGGCAGGGTGAGCAGTTCTTC. The encoded protein is CASSKNWQGEQFF. J is TRBJ2-1 and V is TRBV21-1; whether TRBD1, the table's D call, matches the DNA was not checked. TRBV21-1 is listed as a pseudogene. The CDR3 length is 13 residues.

The V call is TRBV19, the J call TRBJ2-7; 10 nucleotides agree with TRBD1. The ends lost 3 bases at V and 2 bases at J; junction bases unmatched: 4. Looked up from germline, CDR1 is LNHDA and CDR2 is SQIVND (reference sequence). This CDR3 spans 15 amino acids. The CDR3, as DNA: TGTGCCAGTAGTATTGGGACAGGGGCCGCCTACGAGCAGTACTTC. Amino acid sequence: CASSIGTGAAYEQYF.

The chain couples TRBV5-6 to TRBJ2-1, with a tentative D call TRBD2 (7 bases). Germline assignment: CDR1 SGHDT and CDR2 YYEEEE. The CDR3 extends over 14 amino acids. Trimming cost V 5 bases and J 5 bases, with 14 bases left between them. CDR3 residues: CASSGGAENNEQFF. Written as DNA, the CDR3 is TGTGCCAGCAGTGGGGGGGCCGAGAACAATGAGCAGTTCTTC.

CDR3 residues: CASTLGQGDYGYTF. CDR3 sequence (DNA): TGCGCCAGCACCTTGGGACAGGGGGACTATGGCTACACCTTC. V is TRBV4-1 and J is TRBJ1-2; 11 bases match TRBD1. The CDR3 totals 14 residues. The ends lost 7 bases at V and 3 bases at J; junction bases unmatched: 4. The germline V gene encodes CDR1 MGHRA and CDR2 YSYEKL.

V and J are TRBV29-1 and TRBJ2-1, with D possibly matching TRBD1 (7 bases). The germline V and J ends were trimmed by 6 bases and 4 bases, with 16 bases remaining between them. CDR3 size: 14 residues. CDR1 is SQVTM, CDR2 ANQGSEA, per germline. CDR3 loop: CSVEGQLTYNEQFF. The DNA of the CDR3 is TGCAGCGTGGAGGGACAGCTCACTTACAATGAGCAGTTCTTC.

This clone was seen a handful of times. The chain carries TRBV7-2 and TRBJ1-2, with TRBD1 matching over 7 bases. V dropped 5 bases and J dropped 8; count of bases not matched to a gene: 8. Germline CDR1 and CDR2: SGHTA and FQGNSA. CDR3 length: 13 amino acids. The CDR3 protein is CASSLDRVGGYTF. CDR3 coding DNA: TGTGCCAGCAGCCTCGACAGGGTCGGAGGCTACACCTTC.

This clone was observed once. This rearrangement joins TRBV7-9 to TRBJ1-4, with D possibly being TRBD1 (5 bases). The CDR3 is made up of 15 amino acids. Germline assignment: CDR1 SEHNR and CDR2 FQNEAQ (reference sequence). The germline V and J ends were trimmed by 5 bases and 8 bases, with 18 bases remaining between them. CDR3 loop: CASSPPVQGDEKLFF. The CDR3 bases are TGTGCCAGCAGCCCGCCGGTTCAGGGTGACGAAAAACTGTTTTTT. Filled out from reference TRBV7-9 and TRBJ1-4, the complete variable domain reads DTGVSQNPRHKITKRGQNVTFRCDPISEHNRLYWYRQTLGQGPEFLTYFQNEAQLEKSRLLSDRFSAERPKGSFSTLEIQRTEQGDSAMYLCASSPPVQGDEKLFFGSGTQLSVL.

J is TRBJ1-5 and V is TRBV5-1, with D possibly TRBD1 on 5 matching bases. The length of the CDR3 is 15 residues. Germline CDR1 is SGHRS and CDR2 is YFSETQ. V was clipped by 2 bases and J by 2 bases, with 11 bases between them. The DNA for the CDR3 is TGCGCCAGCAGCTTAGGATGGGGGGGCAATCAGCCCCAGCATTTT. It encodes CASSLGWGGNQPQHF.

This chain joins TRBV30 and TRBJ2-3, with a possible D match to TRBD1 (6 bases). Germline CDR1 and CDR2: GTSNPN and SVGIG (reference sequence). Trimming removed 0 bases from V and 4 bases from J, with 11 bases in between. CDR3 length: 14 amino acids. CDR3 amino acids: CAWSVHRDPDTQYF. The CDR3, as DNA: TGTGCCTGGAGTGTGCACAGGGACCCAGATACGCAGTATTTT.

The J gene is TRBJ1-5, the V gene TRBV4-2; 7 bases are shared with TRBD1. This CDR3 has 20 amino acids. Germline values: CDR1 LGHNA, CDR2 YNFKEQ. V shed 1 base, J shed 2 bases, and the junction held 17 bases outside the gene matches. CDR3 nucleotide sequence: TGTGCCAGCAGCCAAGGGGACAGTAATATTGGGGTAATCGGCAATCAGCCCCAGCATTTT. Protein: CASSQGDSNIGVIGNQPQHF.

The J gene is TRBJ1-2, the V gene TRBV2, with 9 bases fitting TRBD1. This CDR3 contains 16 residues. With 5 bases clipped from V and 3 bases from J, the junction kept 10 bases outside the gene matches. The germline V gene encodes CDR1 SNHLY and CDR2 FYNNEI. The CDR3 nucleotides read TGTGCCAGCAGTTCGGACAGGGGAGGGTTCGACTATGGCTACACCTTC. Translation gives CASSSDRGGFDYGYTF.

This sequence joins TRBV4-2 and TRBJ2-4; the match to TRBD2 covers 8 bases. The junction had 11 bases not matched to a gene; V was cut back by 1 base and J by 9 bases. The CDR3 runs to 16 residues. CDR1 is LGHNA and CDR2 is YNFKEQ in the germline V gene. The CDR3 protein is CASSQATGGAAIIQYF. CDR3 DNA sequence: TGTGCCAGCAGCCAAGCCACCGGGGGGGCCGCGATCATTCAGTACTTC.

The V and J genes are TRBV4-3 and TRBJ2-5; 12 nucleotides agree with TRBD2. This CDR3 spans 16 amino acids. The V segment lost 3 bases and the J segment 4 bases; nucleotides outside the gene matches: 6. CDR1 is LGHNA, CDR2 YSLEER, per germline. The CDR3: CASSQELAGGAETQYF. CDR3 sequence (DNA): TGCGCCAGCAGCCAGGAACTAGCGGGGGGCGCAGAGACCCAGTACTTC.

The rearrangement joins TRBV5-5 to TRBJ2-7, with a possible D match to TRBD2 (5 bases). Per the germline V gene, CDR1 is SGHKS and CDR2 is YYEKEE (reference sequence). With 4 bases removed from V and 0 bases from J, the gap between germline ends came to 11 bases. There are 14 residues in the CDR3. CDR3 loop: CASSRTGSSYEQYF. The DNA of the CDR3 is TGTGCCAGCAGCCGGACGGGGAGCTCCTACGAGCAGTACTTC.